These 20 T cell receptor beta chains originate from one sample sequenced in a study of cytomegalovirus exposure and HLA in healthy donors. TCRdb's table, derived via immunoSEQ multiplex PCR, lists solely in-frame clones and lacks some. Of around 200,000 clones in the sample, approximately 86% are singletons; the top ten hold about 2.9%. Sequencing used PBMCs. The receptor set was obtained from a woman between 18 and 30 years old in good health and CMV-seronegative.

CDR3 residues: CASSLEPAGTGLTF. CDR3 DNA sequence: TGTGCCAGCAGCTTAGAGCCCGCCGGGACAGGGTTAACCTTC. V is TRBV11-2 and J is TRBJ1-2; 9 bases map to TRBD1. Unmatched junction bases numbered 10, after V lost 0 bases and J lost 14 bases. This CDR3 region has 14 residues. In germline, CDR1 is SGHAT, CDR2 FQNNGV.

The DNA of the CDR3 is TGCAGCGTTGTTCTAGCAGCGAACGAGCAGTACTTC. Translating it yields CSVVLAANEQYF. This rearrangement joins TRBV29-1 to TRBJ2-7, with a possible D match to TRBD2 (5 bases). Germline CDR1 is SQVTM and CDR2 is ANQGSEA. Trimming removed 4 bases at V and 5 bases at J, with 12 bases between. The CDR3 is 12 amino acids.

The V gene is TRBV4-1, the J gene TRBJ1-1, with D maybe TRBD1 (6 bases). The CDR3 sequence is 16 residues long. Germline loops: CDR1 MGHRA, CDR2 YSYEKL. Trimming took off 3 bases at V and 5 bases at J, with 19 bases between the two ends. The CDR3 is CASSQLQGGGQTEAFF. DNA of the CDR3: TGCGCCAGCAGCCAGCTCCAAGGCGGGGGGCAGACTGAAGCTTTCTTT.

This chain links TRBV27 with TRBJ2-1; TRBD2 matches 7 bases. Losses at the gene ends were 6 bases for V and 4 bases for J; bases not matched to a gene: 12. The CDR3 has 16 residues. The germline gives CDR1 MNHEY, CDR2 SMNVEV (reference sequence). The CDR3 DNA is TGTGCCAGCAGAATAGAAGGCGGGACTATTTACAATGAGCAGTTCTTC. Translating it yields CASRIEGGTIYNEQFF.

The chain has TRBV5-8 and TRBJ2-5, with 9 bases matching TRBD2. CDR3 size: 14 residues. Germline-derived CDR1 and CDR2 are SGHTS and YDEGEE. Trimming removed 0 bases from V and 5 bases from J; junction bases left unmatched: 2. The CDR3 coding sequence is TGTGCCAGCAGCTTGGGAACTAGCGGGGAGACCCAGTACTTC. Its translation: CASSLGTSGETQYF.

The rearrangement uses TRBV9 and TRBJ2-6; tentative D call: TRBD2 (5 bases). The CDR3 runs to 15 residues. V gave up 0 bases and J gave up 1 base, with 5 bases separating them. Germline-derived CDR1 and CDR2 are SGDLS and YYNGEE. CDR3 sequence reads: CASSVAGSGANVLTF. CDR3 in DNA: TGTGCCAGCAGCGTAGCGGGGTCTGGGGCCAACGTCCTGACTTTC.

The rearrangement joins TRBV5-6 to TRBJ2-3, with D maybe TRBD1 (6 bases). The CDR3 covers 14 residues. Germline V lookup: CDR1 SGHDT, CDR2 YYEEEE. The V and J ends lost 0 bases and 4 bases respectively, with 9 bases between them. In nucleotides, the CDR3 is TGTGCCAGCAGCTTGGCCCCAGGGGCAGATACGCAGTATTTT. Encoded protein: CASSLAPGADTQYF.

V usage is TRBV29-1 and J usage is TRBJ2-7, with 11 nucleotides matching TRBD2. CDR1 is SQVTM, CDR2 ANQGSEA, per germline. V was clipped by 4 bases and J by 4 bases; unmatched bases: 3. The CDR3 contains 13 residues. CDR3 in amino acids: CSVVAGGRYEQYF. In nucleotides, the CDR3 is TGCAGCGTTGTAGCGGGAGGGAGGTACGAGCAGTACTTC.

This clone appeared a few times. CDR3 protein: CATSRAGDQGNEQFF. The CDR3 DNA reads as TGTGCCACCAGCAGAGCCGGAGATCAAGGCAATGAGCAGTTCTTC. This chain links TRBV15 with TRBJ2-1; no reliable D call. The CDR3 covers 15 residues. The V end was cut by 1 base, the J end by 6 bases, with 13 bases between. In germline, CDR1 is LNHNV, CDR2 YYDKDF (reference sequence).

The chain has TRBV6-4 and TRBJ1-3; TRBD1 agrees at 8 bases. The V gene's germline CDR1 is MRHNA and CDR2 SNTAGT. The CDR3 contains 14 residues. Trimming removed 8 bases from V and 9 bases from J; junction bases left unmatched: 12. The CDR3 DNA is TGTGCCAGCTCCGAGCGCAGGGGGCTTTGCACCATATATTTT. It yields the protein CASSERRGLCTIYF.

V is TRBV10-2 and J is TRBJ2-7; TRBD2 matches 8 bases. The CDR3 runs to 15 residues. Trimming removed 4 bases from V and 3 bases from J; junction bases left unmatched: 8. Per germline, CDR1 WSHSY and CDR2 SAAADI. This CDR3 reads CASSVLPRGGYEQYF. The CDR3 nucleotides are TGCGCCAGCAGTGTCCTTCCTCGGGGGGGCTACGAGCAGTACTTC.

This rearrangement joins TRBV19 to TRBJ2-3; 9 nucleotides agree with TRBD1. Germline V gene sequence: CDR1 LNHDA, CDR2 SQIVND (reference sequence). V lost 5 bases to trimming and J lost 5 bases; unmatched junction nucleotides: 8. The CDR3 has 15 residues. This CDR3 reads CASSSDRGIVDTQYF. The CDR3 DNA reads TGTGCCAGTAGTTCCGACAGGGGGATTGTAGATACGCAGTATTTT.

CDR3 bases: TGTGCCAGCAGGAACGGCCCGGGGGTGCAGTATTTT. Amino acid sequence: CASRNGPGVQYF. The chain employs TRBV6-5 and TRBJ2-3, with D perhaps TRBD2 (6 bases). Trimming cost V 6 bases and J 11 bases, with 15 bases left between them. This CDR3 region has 12 residues. Per germline, CDR1 MNHEY and CDR2 SVGAGI.

The V call is TRBV5-1, the J call TRBJ2-1; D is possibly TRBD2 (6 bases). Germline CDR1 reads SGHRS; CDR2 reads YFSETQ. The CDR3 totals 16 residues. The V end was cut by 4 bases, the J end by 0 bases, with 14 bases between. CDR3 DNA sequence: TGCGCCAGCAGCACCGGTCTAGCGCCCTCCTACAATGAGCAGTTCTTC. Its protein product is CASSTGLAPSYNEQFF.

V is TRBV5-6 and J is TRBJ2-2; 9 bases are a match to TRBD2. The germline V gene has CDR1 SGHDT and CDR2 YYEEEE. CDR3 length equals 16 residues. Trimming at V came to 2 bases and at J to 3 bases, leaving 5 bases not matched to a gene. CDR3 nucleotides: TGTGCCAGCAGCTTCGTTTTAGCGGGAGACACCGGGGAGCTGTTTTTT. This codes for CASSFVLAGDTGELFF.

This clone was counted between two and nine times. The V gene is TRBV7-6, the J gene TRBJ1-1, with D possibly being TRBD1 (5 bases). The CDR3 is 15 residues long. The V end was cut by 0 bases, the J end by 8 bases, with 16 bases between. Germline-derived CDR1 and CDR2 are SGHVS and FNYEAQ. DNA of the CDR3: TGTGCCAGCAGCTTAGCGCCAGGGACTAGCTCGGAAGCTTTCTTT. It specifies CASSLAPGTSSEAFF.

The chain uses TRBV29-1 and TRBJ2-7; 9 bases fit TRBD1. J was trimmed by 13 bases and V by 6 bases; bases with no gene match: 10. CDR1 is SQVTM, CDR2 ANQGSEA, per germline. The CDR3 is 11 amino acids. The DNA for the CDR3 is TGCAGCGTCTCGACCGGGACAGGGTTTTACTTC. As protein: CSVSTGTGFYF.

This chain uses TRBV25-1 with TRBJ2-7, with 11 bases identical to TRBD2. This CDR3 is 18 amino acids long. CDR1 is MGHDK and CDR2 is SYGVNS in the germline V gene. The junction had 13 bases not matched to a gene; V was cut back by 4 bases and J by 2 bases. As DNA, the CDR3 is TGTGCCAGCAGTGGTCGGAAACTAGCGGGGGCCGCCACCTACGAGCAGTACTTC. Translated: CASSGRKLAGAATYEQYF.

The V call is TRBV5-1, the J call TRBJ1-2; no reliable D call. Germline V CDR1 and CDR2: SGHRS, YFSETQ. V shed 2 bases and J shed 8 bases, with 13 bases lying between them. The CDR3 has 13 residues. CDR3 DNA sequence: TGCGCCAGCAGCTTCGAAGGCGGCGGAGGCTACACCTTC. Translation gives CASSFEGGGGYTF.

The J gene is TRBJ2-7, the V gene TRBV28, with D possibly being TRBD2 (6 bases). Germline assignment: CDR1 MDHEN and CDR2 SYDVKM. The CDR3 is 18 amino acids. Trimming shortened V by 2 bases and J by 1 base, and 21 bases separated the two germline ends. The CDR3 reads CASSLARGSPRRSYEQYF. Written as DNA, the CDR3 is TGTGCCAGCAGTTTAGCGCGGGGCAGTCCGAGGAGGTCCTACGAGCAGTACTTC.